The 2 T cell receptor beta chains below come from one sample, sequenced in a study of T cell responses to AZD1222 COVID-19 vaccine. Profiled with immunoSEQ multiplex PCR; TCRdb holds only in-frame clones, not every one. Of some 150,000 clones in the sample, about 91% were seen once. The sample consisted of peripheral blood, taken on day 0 of MenACWY control vaccination. These receptors all stem from an adult in good health.

This chain connects TRBV2 to TRBJ1-1; possible D gene TRBD1, 5 bases. V was pared by 3 bases and J by 10 bases, with 12 bases between. Germline-derived CDR1 and CDR2 are SNHLY and FYNNEI. This CDR3 comprises 12 residues. For the CDR3, the DNA is TGTGCCAGCAGTGACAGGGACCAGAGAGCTTTCTTT. It is translated as CASSDRDQRAFF.

This clone has just a few counts. J is TRBJ1-6 and V is TRBV18; D remains ambiguous. This CDR3 spans 15 amino acids. Germline assignment: CDR1 KGHSH and CDR2 LQKENI. Trimming left V 1 base short and J 6 bases short, with 10 bases between. CDR3 nucleotide sequence: TGTGCCAGCTCACCACTGGGCAAGACTAATTCACCCCTCCACTTT. This sequence encodes CASSPLGKTNSPLHF.